The TCR beta chain under discussion was sequenced for a study of CD8 T cells in Susac syndrome. The CDR3 extends over 16 amino acids. Per germline, CDR1 DFQATT and CDR2 SNEGSKA (reference sequence). V was trimmed by 4 bases and J by 8 bases, leaving 25 bases between them. Random hexamers were used to reverse transcribe the RNA input (about 0.45 to 1 ug). TCRdb called the immunoSEQ multiplex PCR reads again in MiXCR, with one record for every CDR3 protein. The table includes 150,000 to 200,000 distinct CDR3 sequences, over 85% detected once. This chain links TRBV20-1 with TRBJ2-3; D may be TRBD2 (7 bases). The origin of this receptor is a human donor in good health. Sequencing was done on a sample of CD4+ T cells from PBMCs. CDR3 sequence (DNA): TGCAGTGCTATCAGAGGCCTGTTAGCGGGCAGGGGTACGCAGTATTTT. Its protein is CSAIRGLLAGRGTQYF.